One sample yielded the 18 T cell receptor beta chains listed below, sequenced in a study of cytomegalovirus exposure and HLA in healthy donors (dated by TCRdb to about 2017). The library was obtained by the immunoSEQ multiplex PCR assay. The multiplex PCR relied on a mix of 60 forward primers for TCR Vbeta segments and 13 reverse primers for TCR Jbeta segments. TCRdb took over this immuneACCESS table, retaining in-frame rearrangements with V and J assigned. Such tables are incomplete; in checked studies, under half of the missing clones stem from an unresolved V gene, and the remainder is unexplained. The sample table contains 80,000 to 100,000 clones; only one count was recorded for 70% to 75% of them. The ten largest clones add up to approximately 16% of the sample. The sequenced sample was PBMCs. The receptor set was obtained from a woman aged 18-29 years in good health and CMV-seropositive.

This clone was recorded a few times. The gene calls are TRBV11-2 and TRBJ2-1; TRBD2 agrees at 7 bases. This CDR3 comprises 14 residues. Germline CDR1 is SGHAT and CDR2 is FQNNGV. With V trimmed by 3 bases and J by 10 bases, 9 bases remained unmatched. The CDR3 here is CASSFGAGVEEQFF. CDR3 coding DNA: TGTGCCAGCAGCTTTGGTGCGGGGGTAGAAGAGCAGTTCTTC.

The chain is built from TRBV19 and TRBJ1-4, with D maybe TRBD1 (5 bases). CDR1 is LNHDA, CDR2 SQIVND, per germline (reference sequence). The CDR3 has 18 amino acids. The germline V and J ends were trimmed by 5 bases and 8 bases, with 27 bases remaining between them. The CDR3 loop reads CASSLNGGTAAGGEKLFF. The DNA of the CDR3 is TGTGCCAGTAGTTTGAACGGTGGGACGGCGGCAGGAGGGGAAAAACTGTTTTTT.

J is TRBJ1-3 and V is TRBV19, with unresolved D. The CDR3 runs 14 residues. Germline CDR1 and CDR2: LNHDA and SQIVND (reference sequence). V lost 6 bases and J 2 bases, leaving 11 bases between the germline ends. The CDR3 bases are TGTGCCAGTAGACCTACAGCCACTGGAAACACCATATATTTT. It is translated as CASRPTATGNTIYF. The entire variable domain, with the rest obtained from reference TRBV19 and TRBJ1-3, is as follows: DGGITQSPKYLFRKEGQNVTLSCEQNLNHDAMYWYRQDPGQGLRLIYYSQIVNDFQKGDIAEGYSVSREKKESFPLTVTSAQKNPTAFYLCASRPTATGNTIYFGEGSWLTVV.

This chain joins TRBV4-1 and TRBJ2-7; possible D gene TRBD1, 7 bases. Germline V CDR1 and CDR2: MGHRA, YSYEKL. Trimming removed 0 bases at V and 5 bases at J, with 14 bases between. The CDR3 spans 15 residues. CDR3 sequence (DNA): TGCGCCAGCAGCCAAGATTCAGGGGGGTGGAACGAGCAGTACTTC. It yields the protein CASSQDSGGWNEQYF.

The gene calls are TRBV4-2 and TRBJ2-1, with 8 bases identical to TRBD2. The CDR3 is 15 amino acids. V shed 4 bases and J 5 bases; nucleotides not matched to a gene: 7. Looked up from germline, CDR1 is LGHNA and CDR2 is YNFKEQ. The CDR3 region has the DNA TGTGCCAGCAGCCCCCGCCGGGGGGGCGACAATGAGCAGTTCTTC. It encodes CASSPRRGGDNEQFF.

The CDR3 bases are TGTGCCAGCAGTCTCTCAGCGGGAGCCCGACCAGATACGCAGTATTTT. Translated, it gives CASSLSAGARPDTQYF. The chain uses TRBV27 and TRBJ2-3, with TRBD2 matching over 8 bases. Germline V gene data show CDR1 as MNHEY and CDR2 as SMNVEV (reference sequence). The trim removed 5 bases at V and 4 bases at J, leaving 11 bases unmatched. The CDR3 covers 16 residues.

This chain joins TRBV14 and TRBJ1-3, with no clear D. CDR1 and CDR2 from the germline V gene are SGHDN and FVKESK. This CDR3 spans 15 amino acids. The V gene lost 0 bases and the J gene lost 2 bases, with 8 bases spanning the gap. The CDR3 region is CASSQEWQTGNTIYF. CDR3 bases: TGTGCCAGCAGCCAAGAGTGGCAGACTGGAAACACCATATATTTT. The full variable domain, with the rest looked up from reference TRBV14 and TRBJ1-3, is EAGVTQFPSHSVIEKGQTVTLRCDPISGHDNLYWYRRVMGKEIKFLLHFVKESKQDESGMPNNRFLAERTGGTYSTLKVQPAELEDSGVYFCASSQEWQTGNTIYFGEGSWLTVV.

This clone was detected only a few times. V is TRBV6-1 and J is TRBJ1-4; the D gene is possibly TRBD1 (5 bases). This CDR3 is built from 13 residues. Germline V gene sequence: CDR1 MNHNS, CDR2 SASEGT. The V gene lost 4 bases and the J gene lost 13 bases, with 16 bases spanning the gap. Here the CDR3 DNA reads TGTGCCAGCAGTGTGGGCGGGTCGGGGGGACTGTTTTTT. It translates to CASSVGGSGGLFF.

V and J are TRBV2 and TRBJ2-7; possibly TRBD2 for D (6 bases). Trimming shortened V by 3 bases and J by 6 bases, and 18 bases separated the two germline ends. The length of the CDR3 is 15 residues. In germline, CDR1 is SNHLY, CDR2 FYNNEI. The DNA for the CDR3 is TGTGCCAGCAGTGACCCTTTGGGGGGACGGGTCGAGCAGTACTTC. Translation gives CASSDPLGGRVEQYF.

The chain has TRBV5-6 and TRBJ2-3, with 7 bases lining up with TRBD1. The CDR3 extends over 15 amino acids. V lost 4 bases, J lost 0 bases, and 5 bases stayed unmatched. Germline V lookup: CDR1 SGHDT, CDR2 YYEEEE. The CDR3 DNA reads TGTGCCAGCAGCCTGGGACAGACTAGCACAGATACGCAGTATTTT. Translating it yields CASSLGQTSTDTQYF.

This chain connects TRBV5-1 to TRBJ1-4; D ambiguous. Germline-derived CDR1 and CDR2 are SGHRS and YFSETQ. The CDR3 contains 16 residues. Between the trimmed V and J ends, which lost 0 bases and 3 bases, there was a span of 12 bases. CDR3 sequence (DNA): TGCGCCAGCAGCTTGGAAGCCTCGGTCTCTAATGAAAAACTGTTTTTT. This codes for CASSLEASVSNEKLFF.

The chain employs TRBV2 and TRBJ2-2; 8 bases fit TRBD2. V lost 10 bases, J lost 2 bases, and 12 bases stayed unmatched. Germline V CDR1 and CDR2: SNHLY, FYNNEI. CDR3 length equals 16 residues. CDR3: CAILTPGTRNTGELFF. CDR3 DNA sequence: TGTGCCATCCTTACCCCCGGGACTAGAAACACCGGGGAGCTGTTTTTT. Full variable domain (outside the CDR3, taken from reference TRBV2 and TRBJ2-2): EPEVTQTPSHQVTQMGQEVILRCVPISNHLYFYWYRQILGQKVEFLVSFYNNEISEKSEIFDDQFSVERPDGSNFTLKIRSTKLEDSAMYFCAILTPGTRNTGELFFGEGSRLTVL.

The chain combines TRBV7-9 with TRBJ2-7; D possibly corresponds to TRBD2 (6 bases). CDR1 and CDR2 (germline): SEHNR, FQNEAQ (reference sequence). Deletions cut 5 bases from V and 2 bases from J, with 13 bases between. This CDR3 spans 14 amino acids. This chain's CDR3 is CASSGTPGTYEQYF. The CDR3 coding sequence is TGTGCCAGCAGCGGGACTCCAGGCACCTACGAGCAGTACTTC.

The chain combines TRBV7-6 with TRBJ2-3, with 11 bases aligning to TRBD2. The CDR3 is 17 residues long. CDR1 is SGHVS and CDR2 is FNYEAQ in the germline V gene. V gave up 2 bases and J gave up 6 bases; unmatched junction bases: 10. CDR3 in DNA: TGTGCCAGCAGCTTAATGAGTAGCGGGGGGGCCTCGGATACGCAGTATTTT. Translated: CASSLMSSGGASDTQYF. The complete variable domain, with remaining parts taken from reference TRBV7-6 and TRBJ2-3, reads GAGVSQSPRYKVTKRGQDVALRCDPISGHVSLYWYRQALGQGPEFLTYFNYEAQQDKSGLPNDRFSAERPEGSISTLTIQRTEQRDSAMYRCASSLMSSGGASDTQYFGPGTRLTVL.

This sequence joins TRBV28 and TRBJ1-5; the match to TRBD1 covers 7 bases. With 6 bases clipped from V and 3 bases from J, the junction kept 8 bases outside the gene matches. This CDR3 contains 15 residues. CDR1 and CDR2 (germline): MDHEN, SYDVKM. The CDR3 DNA follows: TGTGCCAGCAGACCGACAGGGATCCCCAATCAGCCCCAGCATTTT. This codes for CASRPTGIPNQPQHF.

V usage is TRBV7-9 and J usage is TRBJ2-3, with 10 bases that match TRBD1. The CDR3 length is 15 residues. CDR1 and CDR2 (germline): SEHNR, FQNEAQ (reference sequence). V was clipped by 8 bases and J by 4 bases; unmatched bases: 9. CDR3 in amino acids: CASGIQTGGADTQYF. The CDR3 DNA is TGTGCCAGCGGCATACAGACAGGGGGCGCAGATACGCAGTATTTT.

V usage is TRBV15 and J usage is TRBJ2-3; 8 bases are shared with TRBD1. The CDR3 runs to 16 residues. Germline V gene data show CDR1 as LNHNV and CDR2 as YYDKDF (reference sequence). V shed 3 bases and J 1 base; nucleotides not matched to a gene: 6. The CDR3: CATSRDREGGTDTQYF. The CDR3 DNA reads TGTGCCACCAGCAGGGACAGGGAAGGGGGCACAGATACGCAGTATTTT.

The rearrangement joins TRBV6-4 to TRBJ2-1; no clear D gene. Deletions cut 3 bases from V and 0 bases from J, with 6 bases between. Germline loops: CDR1 MRHNA, CDR2 SNTAGT. The CDR3 extends over 14 amino acids. The DNA of the CDR3 is TGTGCCAGCAGTGAGAGTTACTCCTACAATGAGCAGTTCTTC. This codes for CASSESYSYNEQFF.